Following are 13 T cell receptor beta chains from one sample sequenced in a study of vaccination effects on CD4 cells after COVID-19. Produced via immunoSEQ multiplex PCR; TCRdb's table is partial and in-frame only. The table records approximately 26,000 clones, around four fifths of them present only once. Antigen-specific CD4+ T cell clonotypes were called by their expansion after viral peptide-pool culture in ViraFEST. Following 10 days of culture, CD4+ T cells were isolated. Each participant received a vaccine that was either BNT162b2 or mRNA-1273, given as two doses. Their antigens remain unidentified. The sample was CD4+ T cells from PBMCs cultured with HCoV-NL63 spike peptides, taken after COVID-19 vaccination. All receptors come from a human donor who received a COVID-19 vaccine.

The chain carries TRBV20-1 and TRBJ2-1; the D gene is possibly TRBD2 (6 bases). Germline loops: CDR1 DFQATT, CDR2 SNEGSKA (reference sequence). The CDR3 has 10 residues. V was pared by 3 bases and J by 9 bases, with 6 bases between. CDR3 DNA sequence: TGCAGTGCTAGCGGGAGTGAGCAGTTCTTC. It yields the protein CSASGSEQFF.

V usage is TRBV6-4 and J usage is TRBJ2-6, with D unresolved. V was pared by 6 bases and J by 0 bases, with 15 bases between. Germline values: CDR1 MRHNA, CDR2 SNTAGT. The CDR3 extends over 17 amino acids. The CDR3, as DNA: TGTGCCAGCAGCCAACAACTCAGGTTCTCTGGGGCCAACGTCCTGACTTTC. Translation: CASSQQLRFSGANVLTF.

This clone was observed a single time. The V call is TRBV24-1, the J call TRBJ2-3; 8 bases are a match to TRBD1. The V segment lost 5 bases and the J segment 6 bases; nucleotides outside the gene matches: 9. Looked up from germline, CDR1 is KGHDR and CDR2 is SFDVKD. This CDR3 region has 15 residues. Here the CDR3 reads CATSGRTGNLDTQYF. The CDR3 DNA reads as TGTGCCACCAGTGGCCGGACAGGGAATTTGGATACGCAGTATTTT.

Only one count was recorded for this clone. The chain employs TRBV29-1 and TRBJ2-1; 8 nucleotides agree with TRBD1. CDR1 and CDR2 from the germline V gene are SQVTM and ANQGSEA. V was clipped by 6 bases and J by 9 bases; unmatched bases: 10. The CDR3 extends over 13 amino acids. CDR3: CSVYRDRPGEQFF. The CDR3 bases are TGCAGCGTATACCGGGACAGGCCTGGTGAGCAGTTCTTC.

As for this clone: The DNA is left out, because the CDR3 cannot be placed on it with certainty; the CDR3 is given as TCRdb lists it. The chain uses TRBV6-2 or TRBV6-3 and TRBJ2-7; TRBD2 is taken as the D call from the table, unchecked against the DNA. Per the germline V gene, CDR1 is MNHEY and CDR2 is SVGEGT. The CDR3 length is 16 residues, termini included. CDR3 loop: CASSTSGEGTYYEQYF.

This chain links TRBV6-6 with TRBJ1-4, with 7 bases that match TRBD1. Germline CDR1 is MNHNY and CDR2 is SVGAGI (reference sequence). V shed 2 bases and J 5 bases; nucleotides not matched to a gene: 5. This CDR3 is 15 amino acids long. CDR3 bases: TGTGCCAGCAGTTACCGGGACAGCAGGAATGAAAAACTGTTTTTT. It yields the protein CASSYRDSRNEKLFF.

The gene calls are TRBV6-1 and TRBJ2-5; D perhaps matches TRBD1 (5 bases). Trimming pared 4 bases from V and 2 bases from J, leaving 20 bases between. Germline V lookup: CDR1 MNHNS, CDR2 SASEGT. This CDR3 has 17 amino acids. The CDR3 is CASSALTEKYPQETQYF. The CDR3 DNA is TGTGCCAGCAGTGCGCTGACAGAAAAGTACCCTCAAGAGACCCAGTACTTC.

The chain has TRBV24-1 and TRBJ2-3, with a possible D match to TRBD2 (6 bases). The V gene lost 4 bases and the J gene lost 1 base, with 14 bases spanning the gap. Germline V CDR1 and CDR2: KGHDR, SFDVKD. This CDR3 contains 16 residues. Here the CDR3 DNA reads TGTGCCACCAGTGACCCGACTAGGGAGGGCACAGATACGCAGTATTTT. It codes for CATSDPTREGTDTQYF.

This chain links TRBV27 with TRBJ2-1; 8 nucleotides line up with TRBD2. The V and J ends lost 5 bases and 1 base, in that order; junction bases with no gene match: 7. Germline V gene sequence: CDR1 MNHEY, CDR2 SMNVEV (reference sequence). This CDR3 comprises 16 residues. The CDR3 spells CASSGFSGTSYNEQFF. The CDR3 coding sequence is TGTGCCAGCAGTGGCTTTAGCGGGACTTCCTACAATGAGCAGTTCTTC.

The chain recombines TRBV3-1 (or the pseudogene TRBV3-2) with TRBJ1-4; D is perhaps TRBD1 (5 bases). The CDR3 is 15 amino acids. Germline CDR1 and CDR2: LGHDT and YNNKEL (reference sequence). With 0 bases removed from V and 5 bases from J, the gap between germline ends came to 10 bases. The DNA of the CDR3 is TGTGCCAGCAGCCAAGATCCAGGGCGAAATGAAAAACTGTTTTTT. It encodes CASSQDPGRNEKLFF.

The chain links TRBV19 to TRBJ1-1; D remains ambiguous. The V gene lost 6 bases and the J gene lost 1 base, with 15 bases spanning the gap. The CDR3 is 15 residues long. Germline V gene data show CDR1 as LNHDA and CDR2 as SQIVND (reference sequence). CDR3 nucleotide sequence: TGTGCCAGTAGATATGGCCGGCAGTCGAACACTGAAGCTTTCTTT. Translation gives CASRYGRQSNTEAFF.

The V and J genes are TRBV2 and TRBJ2-7, with 14 bases fitting TRBD2. The length of the CDR3 is 16 residues. V gave up 3 bases and J gave up 4 bases; unmatched junction bases: 5. From germline, CDR1 is SNHLY and CDR2 FYNNEI. CDR3 DNA sequence: TGTGCCAGCAGTGATGGGGGGACTAGCGGGGGTTACGAGCAGTACTTC. This sequence encodes CASSDGGTSGGYEQYF.

V gene TRBV10-3 combines with J gene TRBJ2-3; 8 nucleotides line up with TRBD2. The germline V gene encodes CDR1 ENHRY and CDR2 SYGVKD. CDR3 length: 15 amino acids. Losses at the gene ends were 6 bases for V and 6 bases for J; bases not matched to a gene: 11. CDR3 nucleotides: TGTGCCATCAGCGCGGGGGGCCAAGCTTTGGATACGCAGTATTTT. Translated, it gives CAISAGGQALDTQYF.